These T cell receptor beta chains were read from a single sample in a study of sequential checkpoint blockade in melanoma. Produced via immunoSEQ multiplex PCR; TCRdb's table is partial and in-frame only. The sample consists of approximately 21,000 clones, 82% of them appearing once. Sequencing used CD8+ T cells sorted from blood (inferred from file names), obtained from a patient given nivolumab and ipilimumab in sequence. The receptors were sampled from a human donor with melanoma. The CDR3 runs from the conserved cysteine through the conserved F or W. D genes are given only for firm matches. Clone size appears in some rows only: once, few, many, or a class for an expanded clone.

d_gene: -
j_gene: TRBJ1-5
v_gene: TRBV29-1
abundance: -
CDR3aa: CSVSGGTNQPQHF
CDR3nt: TGCAGCGTTTCTGGAGGGACCAATCAGCCCCAGCATTTT

d_gene: TRBD1
j_gene: TRBJ2-7
v_gene: TRBV7-9
abundance: few
CDR3aa: CASSLISTGATYEQYF
CDR3nt: TGTGCCAGCAGCTTAATCTCGACAGGGGCCACCTACGAGCAGTACTTC

d_gene: -
j_gene: TRBJ1-2
v_gene: TRBV5-8
abundance: -
CDR3aa: CASSPVGGGGYGYTF
CDR3nt: TGTGCCAGCAGCCCCGTCGGGGGAGGTGGCTATGGCTACACCTTC

d_gene: TRBD1
j_gene: TRBJ2-2
v_gene: TRBV27
abundance: -
CDR3aa: CASSPTGGTYTGELFF
CDR3nt: TGTGCCAGCAGTCCGACAGGGGGCACATACACCGGGGAGCTGTTTTTT

d_gene: TRBD1
j_gene: TRBJ1-5
v_gene: TRBV10-3
abundance: -
CDR3aa: CAISEAGQGSQPQHF
CDR3nt: TGTGCCATCAGTGAGGCGGGACAGGGCTCTCAGCCCCAGCATTTT

d_gene: TRBD1
j_gene: TRBJ1-1
v_gene: TRBV19
abundance: -
CDR3aa: CASSKTGEMNTEAFF
CDR3nt: TGTGCCAGTAGTAAGACAGGGGAAATGAACACTGAAGCTTTCTTT

d_gene: TRBD1
j_gene: TRBJ1-1
v_gene: TRBV7-8
abundance: few
CDR3aa: CASSQGDRSQNTEAFF
CDR3nt: TGTGCCAGCAGCCAAGGGGACAGGTCACAGAACACTGAAGCTTTCTTT

d_gene: TRBD1
j_gene: TRBJ1-4
v_gene: TRBV19
abundance: -
CDR3aa: CASMNRGNEKLFF
CDR3nt: TGTGCCAGTATGAACAGGGGAAATGAAAAACTGTTTTTT

d_gene: TRBD2
j_gene: TRBJ2-3
v_gene: TRBV7-3
abundance: few
CDR3aa: CASSLGGRAIDTQYF
CDR3nt: TGTGCCAGCAGCTTAGGCGGGAGGGCCATTGATACGCAGTATTTT

d_gene: TRBD2
j_gene: TRBJ2-1
v_gene: TRBV2
abundance: few
CDR3aa: CASRRGSSSYNEQFF
CDR3nt: TGTGCCAGCAGGCGCGGGAGTTCCTCCTACAATGAGCAGTTCTTC

d_gene: -
j_gene: TRBJ2-1
v_gene: TRBV28
abundance: once
CDR3aa: CASSFGLEQFF
CDR3nt: TGTGCCAGCAGTTTTGGACTAGAGCAGTTCTTC

d_gene: TRBD1
j_gene: TRBJ2-7
v_gene: TRBV5-1
abundance: -
CDR3aa: CASSLRQGAVEQYF
CDR3nt: TGCGCCAGCAGCTTGCGACAGGGGGCTGTCGAGCAGTACTTC

d_gene: -
j_gene: TRBJ1-2
v_gene: TRBV5-4
abundance: -
CDR3aa: CASSLGQPNGYTF
CDR3nt: TGTGCCAGCAGCTTGGGACAGCCGAACGGCTACACCTTC

d_gene: -
j_gene: TRBJ1-3
v_gene: TRBV4-3
abundance: -
CDR3aa: CASSQDRGGSGNTIYF
CDR3nt: TGCGCCAGCAGCCAAGATCGGGGAGGATCTGGAAACACCATATATTTT

d_gene: -
j_gene: TRBJ2-2
v_gene: TRBV7-9
abundance: -
CDR3aa: CASSLGDWNTGELFF
CDR3nt: TGTGCCAGCAGCTTGGGAGATTGGAACACCGGGGAGCTGTTTTTT

d_gene: -
j_gene: TRBJ2-2
v_gene: TRBV7-2
abundance: -
CDR3aa: CASSLGRNTGELFF
CDR3nt: TGTGCCAGCAGCTTAGGCAGAAACACCGGGGAGCTGTTTTTT

d_gene: TRBD1
j_gene: TRBJ2-2
v_gene: TRBV2
abundance: few
CDR3aa: CASRDRINTGELFF
CDR3nt: TGTGCCAGCAGGGACAGGATAAACACCGGGGAGCTGTTTTTT

d_gene: -
j_gene: TRBJ1-1
v_gene: TRBV7-2
abundance: once
CDR3aa: CASSLNGGRTEAFF
CDR3nt: TGTGCCAGCAGCTTAAACGGGGGTAGGACTGAAGCTTTCTTT

d_gene: -
j_gene: TRBJ1-5
v_gene: TRBV2
abundance: -
CDR3aa: CASSEQGLGNQPQHF
CDR3nt: TGTGCCAGCAGTGAACAGGGGCTTGGCAATCAGCCCCAGCATTTT

d_gene: -
j_gene: TRBJ2-1
v_gene: TRBV2
abundance: -
CDR3aa: CALKAAEYNEQFF
CDR3nt: TGTGCACTCAAGGCGGCGGAATACAATGAGCAGTTCTTC

d_gene: TRBD2
j_gene: TRBJ2-1
v_gene: TRBV29-1
abundance: -
CDR3aa: CSVETSGTNEQFF
CDR3nt: TGCAGCGTTGAGACTAGCGGGACCAATGAGCAGTTCTTC

d_gene: TRBD1
j_gene: TRBJ1-5
v_gene: TRBV27
abundance: -
CDR3aa: CASSFRGSGNQPQHF
CDR3nt: TGTGCCAGCAGTTTCAGGGGGAGCGGCAATCAGCCCCAGCATTTT

d_gene: -
j_gene: TRBJ2-5
v_gene: TRBV18
abundance: -
CDR3aa: CASSAPSKTQYF
CDR3nt: TGTGCCAGCTCGGCACCTTCGAAGACCCAGTACTTC

d_gene: TRBD1
j_gene: TRBJ1-2
v_gene: TRBV19
abundance: -
CDR3aa: CASNDGQGAPGYTF
CDR3nt: TGTGCCAGTAACGATGGGCAGGGGGCGCCCGGCTACACCTTC

d_gene: -
j_gene: TRBJ1-1
v_gene: TRBV7-8
abundance: -
CDR3aa: CASSWDMNTEAFF
CDR3nt: TGTGCCAGCAGCTGGGACATGAACACTGAAGCTTTCTTT

d_gene: -
j_gene: TRBJ1-3
v_gene: TRBV7-2
abundance: -
CDR3aa: CASRLGNTIYF
CDR3nt: TGTGCCAGCAGACTGGGAAACACCATATATTTT

d_gene: -
j_gene: TRBJ2-2
v_gene: TRBV5-4
abundance: -
CDR3aa: CASSSGSGGVRTGELFF
CDR3nt: TGTGCCAGCAGCTCTGGATCGGGGGGCGTACGAACCGGGGAGCTGTTTTTT

d_gene: -
j_gene: TRBJ2-4
v_gene: TRBV18
abundance: -
CDR3aa: CASSPPEGVTGNIQYF
CDR3nt: TGTGCCAGCTCACCACCCGAGGGGGTAACGGGAAACATTCAGTACTTC

d_gene: -
j_gene: TRBJ1-1
v_gene: TRBV11-2
abundance: -
CDR3aa: CASSLGGPAGRRNTEAFF
CDR3nt: TGTGCCAGCAGCTTAGGGGGACCAGCAGGGAGGAGGAACACTGAAGCTTTCTTT

d_gene: TRBD1
j_gene: TRBJ2-5
v_gene: TRBV11-1
abundance: -
CDR3aa: CASTGLRDSPQETQYF
CDR3nt: TGTGCCAGCACCGGCCTCCGGGACAGTCCCCAAGAGACCCAGTACTTC

d_gene: TRBD1
j_gene: TRBJ2-1
v_gene: TRBV19
abundance: -
CDR3aa: CASSVRGREFF
CDR3nt: TGTGCCAGTAGCGTCAGGGGGCGGGAGTTCTTC

d_gene: -
j_gene: TRBJ2-1
v_gene: TRBV6-6
abundance: -
CDR3aa: CASSTYGGEQFF
CDR3nt: TGTGCCAGCAGCACCTATGGGGGGGAGCAGTTCTTC

d_gene: TRBD2
j_gene: TRBJ2-2
v_gene: TRBV29-1
abundance: -
CDR3aa: CSVEDRLAGGNTGELFF
CDR3nt: TGCAGCGTTGAAGATCGGCTAGCGGGGGGGAACACCGGGGAGCTGTTTTTT

d_gene: TRBD1
j_gene: TRBJ2-7
v_gene: TRBV27
abundance: -
CDR3aa: CASSGDSSYEQYF
CDR3nt: TGTGCCAGCAGTGGGGACAGCTCCTACGAGCAGTACTTC

d_gene: -
j_gene: TRBJ1-2
v_gene: TRBV27
abundance: -
CDR3aa: CASSSDRNYGYTF
CDR3nt: TGTGCCAGCAGTTCCGACAGAAACTATGGCTACACCTTC

d_gene: -
j_gene: TRBJ2-3
v_gene: TRBV23-1
abundance: -
CDR3aa: CASRPQGGLSTDTQYF
CDR3nt: TGCGCCAGCAGACCGCAGGGTGGGTTGAGCACAGATACGCAGTATTTT

d_gene: -
j_gene: TRBJ2-3
v_gene: TRBV7-9
abundance: -
CDR3aa: CASSSGYRDISTDTQYF
CDR3nt: TGTGCCAGCAGCTCAGGCTACCGGGACATAAGCACAGATACGCAGTATTTT